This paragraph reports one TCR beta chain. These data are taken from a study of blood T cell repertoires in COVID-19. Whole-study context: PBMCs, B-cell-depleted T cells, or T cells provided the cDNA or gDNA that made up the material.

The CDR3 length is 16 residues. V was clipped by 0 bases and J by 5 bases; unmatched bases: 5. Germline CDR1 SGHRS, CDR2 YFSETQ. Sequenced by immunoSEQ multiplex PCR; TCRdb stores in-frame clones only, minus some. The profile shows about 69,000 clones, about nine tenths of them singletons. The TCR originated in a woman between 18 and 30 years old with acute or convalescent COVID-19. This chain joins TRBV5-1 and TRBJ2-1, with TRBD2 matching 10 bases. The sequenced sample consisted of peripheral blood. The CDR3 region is CASSLGASGGHNEQFF. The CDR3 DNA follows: TGCGCCAGCAGCTTGGGGGCTAGCGGGGGACACAATGAGCAGTTCTTC.